The clone carrying this T cell receptor (beta chain) came up a few times. Its antigen is still unknown. cDNA carried unique molecular identifiers, and a universal primer site was added by template switching. TCRdb used MiXCR to reprocess the 5' RACE reads, holding one entry per CDR3 protein. The sample shows 200,000 to 250,000 distinct CDR3 sequences, more than 13% of them seen only once. This sample is part of a study of identical twins. Healthy Caucasian donors formed the entire cohort. Study results and limitations: Donors were not followed over many years; analysis was cross-sectional. Partly confounded zero-insertion analyses could result from invariant MAIT and iNKT cells.

Sequencing input: memory (CD45RO+) T cells sorted from blood. The receptor comes from a young woman in good health.

The CDR3 bases are TGCAGTGCCCTCGGACTAGCTGACGCCTACGAGCAGTACTTC. The encoded protein is CSALGLADAYEQYF. The chain recombines TRBV20-1 with TRBJ2-7; TRBD2 matches at 8 bases. Germline assignment: CDR1 DFQATT and CDR2 SNEGSKA (reference sequence). The CDR3 loop spans 14 amino acids. The trim removed 6 bases at V and 2 bases at J, leaving 9 bases unmatched.